Presented here are 15 T cell receptor beta chains from one specimen sequenced in a study of blood T cell repertoires in COVID-19. Profiled with immunoSEQ multiplex PCR; TCRdb holds only in-frame clones, not every one. The sample lists roughly 100,000 clones; more than 75% were seen once. Sequences were obtained from peripheral blood. The receptor set was obtained from a human donor in a cohort sampled during active COVID-19.

The chain employs TRBV5-1 and TRBJ1-2; TRBD1 matches 8 bases. This CDR3 contains 13 residues. Germline V CDR1 and CDR2: SGHRS, YFSETQ. Germline trimming cut 4 bases from V and 4 bases from J; bases unmatched to any gene: 3. The CDR3 sequence: CASSPDRAYGYTF. The DNA of the CDR3 is TGCGCCAGCAGCCCGGACAGGGCCTATGGCTACACCTTC.

The CDR3 spells CASTGLAGEGETQYF. CDR3 DNA sequence: TGTGCCAGCACGGGACTAGCGGGGGAGGGGGAGACCCAGTACTTC. This chain joins TRBV6-5 and TRBJ2-5; 14 nucleotides line up with TRBD2. J was trimmed by 5 bases and V by 7 bases; bases with no gene match: 6. The CDR3 consists of 15 residues. CDR1 MNHEY and CDR2 SVGAGI come from the germline V gene.

This chain joins TRBV4-3 and TRBJ1-2, with D maybe TRBD1 (6 bases). V lost 0 bases to trimming and J lost 3 bases, with 17 bases between them. CDR3 length: 17 residues. Germline-derived CDR1 and CDR2 are LGHNA and YSLEER. Here the CDR3 reads CASSQDITRGTDYGYTF. For the CDR3, the DNA is TGCGCCAGCAGCCAAGACATCACGAGGGGGACGGACTATGGCTACACCTTC.

This clone was detected once. The chain combines TRBV27 with TRBJ1-2; possibly TRBD1 for D (5 bases). The CDR3 has 14 amino acids. Trimming pared 2 bases from V and 8 bases from J, leaving 15 bases between. Germline CDR1 MNHEY, CDR2 SMNVEV (reference sequence). CDR3 amino acids: CASSLTGRKEGYTF. The CDR3 DNA sequence: TGTGCCAGCAGTTTAACAGGTCGAAAGGAAGGCTACACCTTC.

The chain employs TRBV7-2 and TRBJ1-2; D might be TRBD1 (6 bases). There are 13 residues in the CDR3. V was pared by 3 bases and J by 5 bases, with 10 bases between. Germline values: CDR1 SGHTA, CDR2 FQGNSA. CDR3 loop: CASSFGGAYGYTF. The CDR3, as DNA: TGTGCCAGCAGCTTTGGGGGGGCATATGGCTACACCTTC.

V and J are TRBV10-2 and TRBJ1-2, with 8 positions matching TRBD1. The CDR3 covers 15 residues. CDR1 and CDR2 (germline): WSHSY, SAAADI. Trimming took 3 bases from V and 5 from J; bases not matched to a gene: 8. CDR3 in amino acids: CASSEETGVGYGYTF. The CDR3 nucleotides read TGCGCCAGCAGTGAAGAGACAGGGGTAGGGTATGGCTACACCTTC.

This chain connects TRBV12-3 or TRBV12-4 to TRBJ2-1; 8 bases align to TRBD2. The CDR3 spans 13 residues. V was clipped by 6 bases and J by 6 bases; unmatched bases: 4. Here the CDR3 reads CASSPGGGNEQFF. CDR3 DNA: TGTGCCAGCAGCCCCGGGGGGGGCAATGAGCAGTTCTTC.

This clone came up once. This CDR3 reads CAISERVARGNTIYF. As DNA, the CDR3 is TGTGCCATCAGTGAGAGGGTAGCGCGAGGAAACACCATATATTTT. The chain carries TRBV10-3 and TRBJ1-3; no reliable D call. The ends were cut back, 2 bases at V and 4 bases at J, with 12 bases in the middle. Per germline, CDR1 ENHRY and CDR2 SYGVKD. This CDR3 is built from 15 residues.

The chain is built from TRBV19 and TRBJ2-2, with a weak D call TRBD1 (5 bases). V was trimmed by 1 base and J by 4 bases, leaving 7 bases between them. Germline V gene lookup returns CDR1 LNHDA and CDR2 SQIVND (reference sequence). CDR3 length: 14 amino acids. CDR3 protein: CASSIGRVTGELFF. DNA for the CDR3: TGTGCCAGTAGTATAGGCAGGGTCACCGGGGAGCTGTTTTTT.

V gene TRBV2 combines with J gene TRBJ1-6, with a weak D call TRBD1 (5 bases). V was pared by 4 bases and J by 5 bases, with 12 bases between. The CDR3 is made up of 15 amino acids. Germline V gene sequence: CDR1 SNHLY, CDR2 FYNNEI. The CDR3 protein is CASSVFRGDNSPLHF. CDR3 sequence (DNA): TGTGCCAGCAGTGTATTTCGGGGGGATAATTCACCCCTCCACTTT.

The chain combines TRBV6-2 or TRBV6-3 with TRBJ1-5, with D unclear. Per the germline V gene, CDR1 is MNHEY and CDR2 is SVGEGT. The V and J ends lost 1 base and 0 bases respectively, with 10 bases between them. This CDR3 spans 16 amino acids. Here the CDR3 DNA reads TGTGCCAGCAGTTACTGGAGGGCAGATAGCAATCAGCCCCAGCATTTT. Protein sequence: CASSYWRADSNQPQHF.

The table lists this clone with a few counts. The chain employs TRBV11-3 and TRBJ2-2, with D maybe TRBD2 (5 bases). The CDR3 spans 13 residues. V was pared by 4 bases and J by 7 bases, with 10 bases between. Germline lookup yields CDR1 SGHNT and CDR2 YENEEA. CDR3 protein: CASSSGGGGELFF. DNA for the CDR3: TGTGCCAGCAGCTCCGGAGGAGGCGGGGAGCTGTTTTTT.

The CDR3 loop reads CASSYPGTDTQYF. The DNA of the CDR3 is TGTGCCAGCAGTTACCCGGGCACAGATACGCAGTATTTT. The chain recombines TRBV6-5 with TRBJ2-3; no reliable D call. This CDR3 is built from 13 residues. V dropped 2 bases and J dropped 1 base, with 4 bases sitting between them. CDR1 and CDR2 from the germline V gene are MNHEY and SVGAGI.

The gene calls are TRBV7-2 and TRBJ2-5; 11 positions agree with TRBD2. This CDR3 is 14 amino acids long. V lost 5 bases, J lost 4 bases, and 3 bases stayed unmatched. The germline CDR1 and CDR2 sequences are SGHTA and FQGNSA. CDR3 protein: CASSPGLAGETQYF. DNA of the CDR3: TGTGCCAGCAGCCCTGGACTAGCGGGAGAGACCCAGTACTTC.

This clone was counted ten times or more. The chain has TRBV5-1 and TRBJ1-6, with 7 bases aligning to TRBD1. Germline V lookup: CDR1 SGHRS, CDR2 YFSETQ. The CDR3 sequence is 17 residues long. V lost 1 base and J lost 3; bases outside the gene matches: 7. The chain's CDR3 is CASSLNPRDSYNSPLHF. CDR3 coding DNA: TGCGCCAGCAGCTTGAATCCCCGGGACAGCTATAATTCACCCCTCCACTTT.